This TCR beta chain was observed in a study of beta chain features in type 1 diabetes. Findings and limits, study-wide: Across patients, naive, central memory and Treg TCRB repertoires exhibited apparently greater similarity than was observed across healthy donors. The study found fewer insertions and more deletions at VDJ junctions in type 1 diabetes patients.

Concerning this clone: As yet, its antigen is unknown.

Stem cell-like memory, regulatory, central memory and naive CD4+ cells were sorted via CD45RO/CCR7/CD25/CD127/CD95/CD27. TCRB transcripts that were expressed got sequenced, as all of the isolated RNA had been reverse transcribed. TCRdb keeps only in-frame clones here, not all; method: immunoSEQ multiplex PCR. The sample contains 620,000 or so clones, roughly a sixth of which appear only once. Germline V gene lookup returns CDR1 SEHNR and CDR2 FQNEAQ (reference sequence). CDR3 length: 14 amino acids. With 3 bases removed from V and 2 bases from J, the gap between germline ends came to 10 bases. The chain joins TRBV7-9 to TRBJ1-1, with D possibly TRBD1 on 5 matching bases. This clonotype was sampled from a man aged 18-30 years in good health. Sequencing was done on a sample of naive CD4+ T cells from blood. CDR3 nucleotide sequence: TGTGCCAGCAGCTTGGGGGGAATTAACACTGAAGCTTTCTTT. Its translation: CASSLGGINTEAFF.